The 16 T cell receptor beta chains in this list originate from one sample, sequenced in a study of T-cell reconstitution after alpha-beta-depleted transplantation in children. For TCRbeta, the library was prepared with unique molecular identifiers. TCRdb processed the PCR reads anew with MiXCR; each CDR3 protein has one entry. The data hold 90,000 to 100,000 distinct CDR3 sequences, with around 22% observed a single time. The source material was PBMCs, sampled before TCRalphabeta/CD19-depleted stem cell transplant. The receptors were gathered from a boy younger than 10 with acute lymphoblastic leukemia, due to receive a stem cell transplant.

The chain joins TRBV29-1 to TRBJ2-1, with unresolved D. The germline gives CDR1 SQVTM, CDR2 ANQGSEA. The CDR3 consists of 13 residues. V was pared by 6 bases and J by 8 bases, with 17 bases between. CDR3 coding DNA: TGCAGCGTCACCTTGAAATACCTCGATGAGCAGTTCTTC. This translates into CSVTLKYLDEQFF.

This clonotype is termed medium-sized. The rearrangement joins TRBV5-5 to TRBJ2-1; perhaps TRBD2 as D (5 bases). This CDR3 comprises 16 residues. Germline CDR1 SGHKS, CDR2 YYEKEE (reference sequence). The germline V and J ends were trimmed by 3 bases and 3 bases, with 16 bases remaining between them. CDR3 sequence: CASSSSGGSIYNEQFF. The CDR3 DNA follows: TGTGCCAGCAGCTCCAGCGGTGGGAGTATCTACAATGAGCAGTTCTTC.

The rearrangement joins TRBV5-1 to TRBJ2-5, with D perhaps TRBD1 (6 bases). The CDR3 is 17 amino acids. Between the trimmed V and J ends, which lost 1 base and 6 bases, there was a span of 22 bases. Looked up from germline, CDR1 is SGHRS and CDR2 is YFSETQ. The CDR3 DNA sequence: TGCGCCAGCAGCTTGACGGGGCCCGGGCAGGGGTTAAAGACCCAGTACTTC. Translated: CASSLTGPGQGLKTQYF.

The genes are TRBV14 and TRBJ2-1, with D possibly matching TRBD1 (5 bases). CDR3 length: 17 amino acids. Trimming left V 2 bases short and J 2 bases short, with 16 bases between. The germline gives CDR1 SGHDN, CDR2 FVKESK. The CDR3 DNA is TGTGCCAGCAGCCAACCAGGACAAATGGCCACCTACAATGAGCAGTTCTTC. Protein: CASSQPGQMATYNEQFF. The whole variable domain, remainder taken from reference TRBV14 and TRBJ2-1, is EAGVTQFPSHSVIEKGQTVTLRCDPISGHDNLYWYRRVMGKEIKFLLHFVKESKQDESGMPNNRFLAERTGGTYSTLKVQPAELEDSGVYFCASSQPGQMATYNEQFFGPGTRLTVL.

This chain connects TRBV12-3 or TRBV12-4 to TRBJ1-2, with D possibly being TRBD1 (6 bases). The CDR3 has 15 residues. Between the trimmed V and J ends, which lost 5 bases and 7 bases, there was a span of 20 bases. The CDR3 loop is CASSHGQGSLGGYTF. The CDR3 DNA sequence: TGTGCCAGCAGTCACGGCCAGGGGAGTTTGGGTGGCTACACCTTC.

This sequence joins TRBV6-5 and TRBJ2-1, with D maybe TRBD1 (5 bases). V lost 6 bases and J 8 bases, leaving 11 bases between the germline ends. The CDR3 runs 12 residues. The germline CDR1 and CDR2 sequences are MNHEY and SVGAGI. This CDR3 is CASSTQGDEQFF. The CDR3 DNA is TGTGCCAGCAGCACCCAGGGTGATGAGCAGTTCTTC.

Worth noting for this clonotype: A read error may explain this, as a much larger clone is one base away. The chain links TRBV20-1 to TRBJ1-5, with 8 bases lining up with TRBD1. Germline CDR1 and CDR2: DFQATT and SNEGSKA (reference sequence). The CDR3 totals 17 residues. The DNA for the CDR3 is TGCTGTGCTAGAGACCGACAGGGGACTTATAGCAATCAGCCCCAGCATTTT. This encodes CCARDRQGTYSNQPQHF.

The chain links TRBV28 to TRBJ1-6; D not resolved. Germline CDR1 and CDR2: MDHEN and SYDVKM. Trimming took 8 bases from V and 9 from J, leaving 17 bases between them. The CDR3 length is 14 residues. The CDR3 loop is CASYPGPSSSPLHF. The CDR3 bases are TGTGCCAGCTATCCAGGACCCAGTAGTTCACCCCTCCACTTT.

This clonotype has a handful of counts. The rearrangement joins TRBV10-3 to TRBJ1-5; D is possibly TRBD1 (5 bases). Looked up from germline, CDR1 is ENHRY and CDR2 is SYGVKD. The CDR3 runs 17 residues. V lost 0 bases, J lost 1 base, and 13 bases lay in between. The CDR3 protein is CAISESGRKGSNQPQHF. The CDR3 coding sequence is TGTGCCATCAGTGAGTCAGGGCGGAAGGGGAGCAATCAGCCCCAGCATTTT.

This clonotype appeared many times. The chain couples TRBV7-6 to TRBJ2-1, with 8 bases matching TRBD2. The CDR3 is made up of 14 amino acids. The V gene's germline CDR1 is SGHVS and CDR2 FNYEAQ. The V segment lost 3 bases and the J segment 7 bases; nucleotides outside the gene matches: 5. In nucleotides, the CDR3 is TGTGCCAGCAGCTTTAGCGGGGCGACAAATGAGCAGTTCTTC. It codes for CASSFSGATNEQFF.

The chain joins TRBV20-1 to TRBJ2-5; tentatively, D is TRBD2 (6 bases). The germline CDR1 and CDR2 sequences are DFQATT and SNEGSKA (reference sequence). The CDR3 totals 14 residues. The V gene lost 1 base and the J gene lost 5 bases, with 14 bases spanning the gap. The CDR3 DNA reads as TGCAGTGCTAGAGGCGGAGGGGCCCATGAGACCCAGTACTTC. As protein: CSARGGGAHETQYF.

The chain couples TRBV28 to TRBJ2-6; D remains ambiguous. CDR1 and CDR2 from the germline V gene are MDHEN and SYDVKM. Trimming cost V 7 bases and J 2 bases, with 12 bases left between them. This CDR3 region has 15 residues. CDR3 amino acids: CASMEKETGANVLTF. For the CDR3, the DNA is TGTGCCAGCATGGAAAAGGAAACTGGGGCCAACGTCCTGACTTTC.

The gene calls are TRBV7-9 and TRBJ1-4, with unresolved D. Between the trimmed V and J ends, which lost 0 bases and 3 bases, there was a span of 11 bases. Germline CDR1 SEHNR, CDR2 FQNEAQ (reference sequence). This CDR3 has 16 residues. The DNA of the CDR3 is TGTGCCAGCAGCTTAGCCCCCGCTGGGTCTAATGAAAAACTGTTTTTT. It yields the protein CASSLAPAGSNEKLFF.

The chain recombines TRBV2 with TRBJ2-7; possibly TRBD1 or TRBD2 for D (5 bases each). V dropped 6 bases and J dropped 0 bases, with 9 bases sitting between them. The CDR3 length is 13 residues. The germline CDR1 and CDR2 sequences are SNHLY and FYNNEI. CDR3 DNA: TGTGCCAGCAGGGGGACCGACTCCTACGAGCAGTACTTC. Its protein is CASRGTDSYEQYF.

The table lists this clonotype with many counts. DNA of the CDR3: TGCAGTGCTAGGGGTTTTGGGGGCGGTGCCTACGAGCAGTACTTC. It encodes CSARGFGGGAYEQYF. The V call is TRBV20-1, the J call TRBJ2-7; weak D call: TRBD1 (6 bases). CDR1 is DFQATT and CDR2 is SNEGSKA in the germline V gene (reference sequence). CDR3 length: 15 amino acids. V lost 3 bases, J lost 2 bases, and 17 bases lay in between.

The J gene is TRBJ2-3, the V gene TRBV7-2; D perhaps matches TRBD2 (6 bases). Trimming removed 2 bases from V and 10 bases from J, with 19 bases in between. The CDR3 length is 15 residues. Germline CDR1 and CDR2: SGHTA and FQGNSA. CDR3 nucleotides: TGTGCCAGCAGCTTACGTGCGGGACCCCTCCATCCGCAGTATTTT. It translates to CASSLRAGPLHPQYF.